This T cell receptor beta chain appears in the sequencing data of a study of blood T cell repertoires in COVID-19. Per the study methods: Estimation of nucleated cell counts was performed using reference gene primer amplification. TCRdb's copy holds only in-frame clones and misses some; the assay was immunoSEQ multiplex PCR. V and J calls and clone size come straight from that table; D and trimming were deduced from the DNA. The table lists approximately 190,000 clones, around nine tenths of them singletons. V lost 4 bases, J lost 8 bases, and 17 bases lay in between. CDR1 is SGHDN, CDR2 FVKESK, per germline. The CDR3 has 14 residues.

The TCR originated in a woman aged 40-49 years who had recovered from COVID-19. This chain joins TRBV14 and TRBJ1-1; D perhaps matches TRBD1 (5 bases). The sample comprised peripheral blood. The CDR3 spells CASSPLEGLIEAFF. The DNA for the CDR3 is TGTGCCAGCAGCCCACTCGAGGGACTTATCGAAGCTTTCTTT.